The T cell receptor beta chain described here comes from a study of T cells in Graves' hyperthyroidism and ophthalmopathy. Study in general: Before treatment of any kind, peripheral blood was taken at initial diagnosis.

Using RNA transcripts as the source, TCR beta CDR3 regions were amplified. First-round RT-PCR targeting the TCR CDR3 was performed with the HTBI primer set. TCRdb ran MiXCR on the multiplex PCR reads and lists one entry per CDR3 protein. The sample includes around 580,000 distinct CDR3 sequences, about a sixth of them seen just once. In germline, CDR1 is DFQATT, CDR2 SNEGSKA (reference sequence). This CDR3 region has 14 residues. Concerning this clonotype itself: The antigen is not known. Sequence at one end of the junction differs from germline and may be a read error.

These patients, aged 18 to 65, had recently diagnosed hyperthyroidism lasting under 2 months. Pregnant or lactating patients were excluded, as were those with uncontrolled infection or other autoimmune disease. Broader study findings: Prediction of ophthalmopathy progression came a median around 6 months pre-onset.

This TCR derives from a woman younger than 30 with Graves' hyperthyroidism. Sequenced: blood. The V call is TRBV20-1, the J call TRBJ2-7; 7 bases agree with TRBD2. The CDR3 region is CSARGGGDSYELYF. The DNA of the CDR3 is TGCAGTGCTAGGGGGGGGGGGGACTCCTACGAGCTGTACTTC.